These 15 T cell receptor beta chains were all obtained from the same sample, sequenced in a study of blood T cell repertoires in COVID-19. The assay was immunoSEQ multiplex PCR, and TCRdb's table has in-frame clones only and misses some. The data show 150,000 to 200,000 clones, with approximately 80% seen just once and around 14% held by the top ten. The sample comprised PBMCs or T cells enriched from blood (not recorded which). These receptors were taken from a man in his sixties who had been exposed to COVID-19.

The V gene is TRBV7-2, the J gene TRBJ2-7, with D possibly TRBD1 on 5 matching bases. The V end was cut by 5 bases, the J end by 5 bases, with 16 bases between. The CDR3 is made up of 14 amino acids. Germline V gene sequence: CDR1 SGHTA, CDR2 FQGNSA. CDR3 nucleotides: TGTGCCAGCAGCCCGACCTGGGGCAGGAACGAGCAGTACTTC. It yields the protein CASSPTWGRNEQYF.

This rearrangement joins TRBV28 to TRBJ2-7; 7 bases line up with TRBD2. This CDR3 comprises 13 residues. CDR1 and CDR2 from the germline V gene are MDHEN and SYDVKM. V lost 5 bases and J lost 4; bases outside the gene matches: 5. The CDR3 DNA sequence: TGTGCCAGCAGTGGGGCCGGGGGGTACGAGCAGTACTTC. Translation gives CASSGAGGYEQYF.

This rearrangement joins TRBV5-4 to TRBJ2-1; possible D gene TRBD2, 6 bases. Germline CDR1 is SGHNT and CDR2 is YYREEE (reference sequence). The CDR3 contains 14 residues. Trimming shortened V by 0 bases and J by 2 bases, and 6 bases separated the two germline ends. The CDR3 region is CASSLGGAYNEQFF. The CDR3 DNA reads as TGTGCCAGCAGCTTGGGCGGGGCCTACAATGAGCAGTTCTTC.

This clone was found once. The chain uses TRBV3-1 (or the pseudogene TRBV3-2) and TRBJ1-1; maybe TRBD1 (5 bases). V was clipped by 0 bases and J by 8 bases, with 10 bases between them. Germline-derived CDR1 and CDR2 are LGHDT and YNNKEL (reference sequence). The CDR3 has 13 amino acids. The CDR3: CASSQDPGVEAFF. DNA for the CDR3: TGTGCCAGCAGCCAAGATCCGGGGGTGGAAGCTTTCTTT.

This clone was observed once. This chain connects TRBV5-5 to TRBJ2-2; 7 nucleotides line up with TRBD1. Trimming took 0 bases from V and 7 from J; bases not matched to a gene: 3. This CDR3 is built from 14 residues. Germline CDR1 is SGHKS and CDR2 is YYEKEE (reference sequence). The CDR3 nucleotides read TGTGCCAGCAGCTTGGAACAGGGGATCGGGGAGCTGTTTTTT. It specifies CASSLEQGIGELFF.

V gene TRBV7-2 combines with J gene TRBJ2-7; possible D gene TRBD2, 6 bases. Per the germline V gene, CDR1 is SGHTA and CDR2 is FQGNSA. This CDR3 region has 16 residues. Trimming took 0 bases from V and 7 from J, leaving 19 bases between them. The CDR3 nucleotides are TGTGCCAGCAGCTTAGCGCGGGGCGGATTGGACGGGGAGCAGTACTTC. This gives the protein CASSLARGGLDGEQYF.

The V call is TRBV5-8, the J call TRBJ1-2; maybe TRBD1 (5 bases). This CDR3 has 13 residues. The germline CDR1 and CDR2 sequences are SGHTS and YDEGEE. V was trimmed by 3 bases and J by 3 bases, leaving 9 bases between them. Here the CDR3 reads CASSSRADYGYTF. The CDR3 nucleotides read TGTGCCAGCAGCTCCAGGGCCGACTATGGCTACACCTTC.

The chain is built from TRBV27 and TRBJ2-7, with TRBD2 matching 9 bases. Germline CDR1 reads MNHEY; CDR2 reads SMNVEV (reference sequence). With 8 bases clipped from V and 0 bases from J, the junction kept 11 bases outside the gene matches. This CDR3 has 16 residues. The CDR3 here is CASSQRLAGSSYEQYF. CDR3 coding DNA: TGTGCCAGCTCCCAGAGGCTAGCGGGGTCCTCCTACGAGCAGTACTTC.

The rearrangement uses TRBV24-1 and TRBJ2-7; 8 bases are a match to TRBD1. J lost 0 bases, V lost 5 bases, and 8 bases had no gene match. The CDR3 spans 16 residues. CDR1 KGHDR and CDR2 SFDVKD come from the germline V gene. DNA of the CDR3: TGTGCCACCAGTGCCAGGACAGGGATCGGCTCCTACGAGCAGTACTTC. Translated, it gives CATSARTGIGSYEQYF.

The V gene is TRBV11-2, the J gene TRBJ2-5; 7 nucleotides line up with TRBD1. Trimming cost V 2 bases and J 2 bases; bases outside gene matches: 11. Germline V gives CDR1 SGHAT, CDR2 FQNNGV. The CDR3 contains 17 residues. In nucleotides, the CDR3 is TGTGCCAGCAGCTTATCCTTGGCAGGGGGTTCACAAGAGACCCAGTACTTC. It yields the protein CASSLSLAGGSQETQYF.

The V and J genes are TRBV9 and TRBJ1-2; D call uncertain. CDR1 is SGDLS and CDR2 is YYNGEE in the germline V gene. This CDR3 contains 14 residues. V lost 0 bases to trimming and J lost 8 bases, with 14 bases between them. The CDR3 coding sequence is TGTGCCAGCAGCGTAGCCGAGTGGCTGGGCGGCTACACCTTC. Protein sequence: CASSVAEWLGGYTF.

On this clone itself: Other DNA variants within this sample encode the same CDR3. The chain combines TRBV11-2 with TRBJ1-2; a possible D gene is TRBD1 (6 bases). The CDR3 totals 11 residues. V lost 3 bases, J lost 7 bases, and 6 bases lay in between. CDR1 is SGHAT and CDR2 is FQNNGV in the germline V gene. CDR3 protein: CASSFRGGYTF. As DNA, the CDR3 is TGTGCCAGCAGCTTCAGGGGTGGCTACACCTTC.

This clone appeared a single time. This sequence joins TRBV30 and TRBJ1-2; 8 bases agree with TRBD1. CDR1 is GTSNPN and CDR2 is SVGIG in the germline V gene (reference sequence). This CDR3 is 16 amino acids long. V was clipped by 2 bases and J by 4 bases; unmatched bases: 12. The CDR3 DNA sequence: TGTGCCTGGAGTCCCGCCAAGATTGACAGGGGCTATGGCTACACCTTC. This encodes CAWSPAKIDRGYGYTF.

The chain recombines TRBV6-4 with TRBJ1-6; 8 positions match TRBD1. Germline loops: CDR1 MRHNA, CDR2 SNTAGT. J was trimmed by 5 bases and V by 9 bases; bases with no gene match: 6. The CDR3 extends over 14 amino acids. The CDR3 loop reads CARQGVRDNSPLHF. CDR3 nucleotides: TGTGCCAGACAGGGGGTTAGGGATAATTCACCCCTCCACTTT.

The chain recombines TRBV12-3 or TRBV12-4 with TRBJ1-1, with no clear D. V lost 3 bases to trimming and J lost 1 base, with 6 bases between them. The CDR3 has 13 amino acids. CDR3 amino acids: CASSFRGNTEAFF. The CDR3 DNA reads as TGTGCCAGCAGTTTCCGGGGGAACACTGAAGCTTTCTTT.